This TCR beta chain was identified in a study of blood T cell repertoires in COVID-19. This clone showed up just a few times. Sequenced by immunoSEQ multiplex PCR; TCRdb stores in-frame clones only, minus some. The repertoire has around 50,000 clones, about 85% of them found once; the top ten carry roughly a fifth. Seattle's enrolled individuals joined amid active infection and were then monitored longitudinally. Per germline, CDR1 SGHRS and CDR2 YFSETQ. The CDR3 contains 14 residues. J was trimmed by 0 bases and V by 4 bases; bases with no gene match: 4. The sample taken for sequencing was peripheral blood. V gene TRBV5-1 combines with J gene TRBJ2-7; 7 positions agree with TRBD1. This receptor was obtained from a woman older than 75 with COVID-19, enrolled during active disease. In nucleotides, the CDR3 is TGCGCCAGCAGCACGGGACAGCCCTCCTACGAGCAGTACTTC. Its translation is CASSTGQPSYEQYF.